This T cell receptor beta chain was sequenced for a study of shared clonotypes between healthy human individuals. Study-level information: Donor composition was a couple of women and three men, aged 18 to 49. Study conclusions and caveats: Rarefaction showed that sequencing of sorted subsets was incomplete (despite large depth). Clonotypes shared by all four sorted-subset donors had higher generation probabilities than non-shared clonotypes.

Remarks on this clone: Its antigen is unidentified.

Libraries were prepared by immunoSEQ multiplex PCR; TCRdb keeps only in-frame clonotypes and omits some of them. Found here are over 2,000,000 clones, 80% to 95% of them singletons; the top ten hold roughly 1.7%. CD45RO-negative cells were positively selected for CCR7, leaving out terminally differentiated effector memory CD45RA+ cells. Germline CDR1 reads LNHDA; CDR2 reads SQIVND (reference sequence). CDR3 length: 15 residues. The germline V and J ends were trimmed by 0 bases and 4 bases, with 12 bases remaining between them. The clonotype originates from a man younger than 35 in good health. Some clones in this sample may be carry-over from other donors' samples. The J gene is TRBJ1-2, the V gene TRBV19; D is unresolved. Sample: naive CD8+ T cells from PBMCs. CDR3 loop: CASSIESASSYGYTF. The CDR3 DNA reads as TGTGCCAGTAGTATAGAGTCGGCCTCCTCCTATGGCTACACCTTC.